Reported below is one T cell receptor (beta chain). Its antigen remains unknown. This sample was taken from a study of early T cells in non-severe SARS-CoV-2 infection. Study details: Sequencing of bulk RNA from unsorted whole blood was done, without chain pairing.

The CDR3 has 13 residues. Per the germline V gene, CDR1 is MNHEY and CDR2 is SMNVEV (reference sequence). Trimming took 5 bases from V and 2 from J, leaving 9 bases between them. Study-wide results and caveats: Private and CD4 specificities were missed by VDJdb matching, skewed to anti-spike CD8.

Individual cDNA molecules received unique molecular identifiers during library preparation. TCRdb re-called the 5' RACE reads with MiXCR, one entry per CDR3 protein. The table lists more than 45,000 distinct CDR3 sequences, 6.5% to 8.5% of them singletons, with about 3.4% in the top ten. The rearrangement links TRBV27 to TRBJ2-5; no definite D call. Input material: whole blood. This receptor was obtained from an adult who was a healthcare worker with PCR-confirmed SARS-CoV-2 infection or an uninfected control (not recorded which). In DNA, the CDR3 is TGTGCCAGCAGTCCCAAAAATCAAGAGACCCAGTACTTC. Protein sequence: CASSPKNQETQYF.